The clone carrying this T cell receptor beta chain was recorded many times. The sample originates from a study of early T cells in non-severe SARS-CoV-2 infection. As part of library construction, unique molecular identifiers were attached to individual cDNA molecules. TCRdb passed the 5' RACE reads through MiXCR, listing each CDR3 protein once. The sample lists about 80,000 distinct CDR3 sequences, roughly 5.3% occurring once. This CDR3 spans 16 amino acids. Trimming took 5 bases from V and 3 from J; bases not matched to a gene: 8. Germline assignment: CDR1 KGHDR and CDR2 SFDVKD. Sequencing used whole blood, obtained at baseline. This TCR was recovered from an adult who was a healthcare worker with PCR-confirmed SARS-CoV-2 infection or an uninfected control (not recorded which). The V gene is TRBV24-1, the J gene TRBJ2-1, with 8 bases matching TRBD2. CDR3 loop: CATSGQEAGDYNEQFF. The CDR3 nucleotides are TGTGCCACCAGTGGCCAAGAAGCGGGAGACTACAATGAGCAGTTCTTC.